The text below deals with one T cell receptor (beta chain). Antigen unknown. Each and every patient relapsed after autologous stem cell transplantation, and patients got differing brentuximab vedotin exposure. These data belong to a study of PD-1 blockade in classical Hodgkin lymphoma. Sequencing was performed with immunoSEQ multiplex PCR; in TCRdb, only in-frame clones are kept and a portion is missing. The data contain approximately 160,000 clones, less than 80% of them singletons. The study, taken as a whole, reports: Causes of the repertoire differences remain undefined, possibly disease activity or prior therapy. Diminished baseline TCR diversity has been reported in newly diagnosed patients relative to healthy donors.

The specimen comprised peripheral blood mononuclear cells (PBMCs), sampled before the second cycle of nivolumab. The source of this sequence is a human donor with classical Hodgkin lymphoma.

DNA of the CDR3: TGTGCCAGCAGCTTAATTCCGACAGGGGGCGACGAGCAGTACTTC. Translated: CASSLIPTGGDEQYF. V usage is TRBV7-3 and J usage is TRBJ2-7; 10 bases map to TRBD1. The CDR3 has 15 amino acids. J lost 5 bases, V lost 1 base, and 5 bases had no gene match. The germline gives CDR1 SGHTA, CDR2 FQGTGA.